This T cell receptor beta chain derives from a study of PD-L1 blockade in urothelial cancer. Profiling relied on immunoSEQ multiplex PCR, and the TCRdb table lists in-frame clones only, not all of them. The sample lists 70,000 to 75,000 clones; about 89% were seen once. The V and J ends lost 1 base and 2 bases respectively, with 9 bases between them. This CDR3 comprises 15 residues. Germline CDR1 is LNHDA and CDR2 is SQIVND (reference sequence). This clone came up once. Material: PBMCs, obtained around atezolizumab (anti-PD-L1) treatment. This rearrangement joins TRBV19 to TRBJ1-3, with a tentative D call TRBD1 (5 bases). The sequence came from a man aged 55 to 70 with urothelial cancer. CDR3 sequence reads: CASSIATGAGNTIYF. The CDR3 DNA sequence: TGTGCCAGTAGTATAGCTACAGGAGCTGGAAACACCATATATTTT.